There are a few counts of the clone carrying this TCR beta chain. The data originate from a study of T cells after yellow fever vaccination. From germline, CDR1 is SEHNR and CDR2 FQNEAQ (reference sequence). The J segment lost 9 bases and the V segment lost 1 base, leaving 18 bases of the junction unmatched. The CDR3 contains 17 residues. TCRdb passed the 5' RACE reads through MiXCR, listing each CDR3 protein once. The sample lists 450,000 to 550,000 distinct CDR3 sequences, 21% seen once, with about 16% in the top ten. The V gene is TRBV7-9, the J gene TRBJ2-7; 7 bases line up with TRBD1. This specimen consisted of PBMCs, obtained roughly 23 days after the first yellow fever vaccination. The source is a man younger than 35 who received the YFV17D yellow fever vaccine. CDR3 nucleotides: TGTGCCAGCAGCTTAGTTCCGACAGGGTCTACCCCCTACTCGCAGTACTTC. It translates to CASSLVPTGSTPYSQYF.